These T cell receptor beta chains were read from a single sample in a study of blood T cells in healthy people across ages. TCRdb used MiXCR to reprocess the 5' RACE reads, holding one entry per CDR3 protein. The repertoire includes about 1.6 million distinct CDR3 sequences, about 35% of them detected once, and over 9% sits in the top ten. The source material was blood. Every receptor here comes from a woman younger than 45 in good health. Each CDR3 is given with its conserved first and last residue. Fields, in order: CDR3 length, J gene, clone size, V gene, D gene, CDR3 protein, CDR3 DNA. D genes are given only for firm matches. Size is stated for part of the rows, as once, few or many counts, or as a class when the clone is expanded.

cdr3_length: 15; j_call: TRBJ2-3; clone_size: few; v_call: TRBV28; d_call: TRBD2; cdr3_aa: CASKVAGSSADTQYF; cdr3_nt: TGTGCCAGCAAAGTAGCGGGGTCCAGCGCAGATACGCAGTATTTT
cdr3_length: 15; j_call: TRBJ1-2; clone_size: many; v_call: TRBV4-1; d_call: TRBD1; cdr3_aa: CASSQVGTGLYGYTF; cdr3_nt: TGCGCCAGCAGCCAAGTTGGGACAGGCCTGTATGGCTACACCTTC
cdr3_length: 16; j_call: TRBJ2-4; clone_size: few; v_call: TRBV5-1; d_call: NA; cdr3_aa: CASSLGWRVAKNIQYF; cdr3_nt: TGCGCCAGCAGCTTGGGGTGGCGGGTAGCCAAAAACATTCAGTACTTC
cdr3_length: 17; j_call: TRBJ2-2; clone_size: NA; v_call: TRBV10-3; d_call: TRBD2; cdr3_aa: CAIRSGTSGMITGELFF; cdr3_nt: TGTGCCATCAGGAGCGGGACTAGCGGGATGATCACCGGGGAGCTGTTTTTT
cdr3_length: 16; j_call: TRBJ2-7; clone_size: few; v_call: TRBV2; d_call: NA; cdr3_aa: CASSEAALAFSYEQYF; cdr3_nt: TGTGCCAGCAGTGAAGCCGCCCTCGCATTCTCCTACGAGCAGTACTTC
cdr3_length: 16; j_call: TRBJ2-1; clone_size: many; v_call: TRBV29-1; d_call: NA; cdr3_aa: CSVEIPGPETYNEQFF; cdr3_nt: TGCAGCGTTGAAATCCCGGGACCGGAGACCTACAATGAGCAGTTCTTC
cdr3_length: 15; j_call: TRBJ2-7; clone_size: few; v_call: TRBV20-1; d_call: NA; cdr3_aa: CSAREWRRGAYEQYF; cdr3_nt: TGCAGTGCTAGAGAATGGCGGAGAGGGGCCTACGAGCAGTACTTC
cdr3_length: 13; j_call: TRBJ2-2; clone_size: NA; v_call: TRBV7-8; d_call: TRBD2; cdr3_aa: CASSPSGGGELFF; cdr3_nt: TGTGCCAGCAGCCCTAGCGGGGGCGGGGAGCTGTTTTTT
cdr3_length: 15; j_call: TRBJ2-7; clone_size: NA; v_call: TRBV20-1; d_call: NA; cdr3_aa: CSAPGWLGPSYEQYF; cdr3_nt: TGCAGTGCCCCCGGCTGGTTAGGACCCTCCTACGAGCAGTACTTC
cdr3_length: 15; j_call: TRBJ2-1; clone_size: once; v_call: TRBV9; d_call: TRBD2; cdr3_aa: CASSPQVAGSGEQFF; cdr3_nt: TGTGCCAGCAGCCCCCAGGTAGCGGGAAGCGGTGAGCAGTTCTTC
cdr3_length: 17; j_call: TRBJ1-1; clone_size: NA; v_call: TRBV3-1; d_call: TRBD1; cdr3_aa: CASSLRTGAPGDTEAFF; cdr3_nt: TGTGCCAGCAGCCTCCGGACAGGGGCCCCGGGGGACACTGAAGCTTTCTTT
cdr3_length: 13; j_call: TRBJ2-1; clone_size: NA; v_call: TRBV20-1; d_call: NA; cdr3_aa: CTLLRGLDDEQFF; cdr3_nt: TGCACTCTTCTCCGGGGGTTGGACGATGAGCAGTTCTTC
cdr3_length: 12; j_call: TRBJ2-1; clone_size: many; v_call: TRBV27; d_call: NA; cdr3_aa: CASTGAGNEQFF; cdr3_nt: TGTGCCAGCACTGGGGCAGGCAATGAGCAGTTCTTC
cdr3_length: 16; j_call: TRBJ1-4; clone_size: NA; v_call: TRBV3-1; d_call: NA; cdr3_aa: CASSQDWGLANEKLFF; cdr3_nt: TGTGCCAGCAGCCAAGACTGGGGACTCGCTAATGAAAAACTGTTTTTT
cdr3_length: 14; j_call: TRBJ1-4; clone_size: NA; v_call: TRBV9; d_call: NA; cdr3_aa: CASSAGLNNEKLFF; cdr3_nt: TGTGCCAGCAGCGCGGGACTCAATAATGAAAAACTGTTTTTT
cdr3_length: 14; j_call: TRBJ2-1; clone_size: few; v_call: TRBV6-1; d_call: TRBD2; cdr3_aa: CASSGLAGLNEQFF; cdr3_nt: TGTGCCAGCAGTGGACTAGCGGGGTTGAATGAGCAGTTCTTC
cdr3_length: 14; j_call: TRBJ1-1; clone_size: few; v_call: TRBV3-1; d_call: NA; cdr3_aa: CASSQFTSNTEAFF; cdr3_nt: TGTGCCAGCAGCCAATTTACCAGCAACACTGAAGCTTTCTTT
cdr3_length: 14; j_call: TRBJ2-7; clone_size: few; v_call: TRBV5-1; d_call: TRBD1; cdr3_aa: CASSYKTGAGEQYF; cdr3_nt: TGCGCCAGCAGCTACAAGACAGGGGCGGGCGAGCAGTACTTC
cdr3_length: 15; j_call: TRBJ2-1; clone_size: few; v_call: TRBV7-9; d_call: TRBD1; cdr3_aa: CASRFTVSTGNEQFF; cdr3_nt: TGTGCCAGCAGGTTTACCGTATCGACAGGGAACGAGCAGTTCTTC
cdr3_length: 14; j_call: TRBJ1-3; clone_size: few; v_call: TRBV20-1; d_call: TRBD1; cdr3_aa: CSAQGGADGNTIYF; cdr3_nt: TGCAGTGCTCAAGGGGGCGCAGACGGAAACACCATATATTTT
cdr3_length: 15; j_call: TRBJ2-1; clone_size: NA; v_call: TRBV7-3; d_call: TRBD1; cdr3_aa: CASSPRDRSFNEQFF; cdr3_nt: TGTGCCAGCAGCCCCCGGGACAGGAGTTTCAATGAGCAGTTCTTC
cdr3_length: 11; j_call: TRBJ2-1; clone_size: many; v_call: TRBV29-1; d_call: NA; cdr3_aa: CSVGTSNEQFF; cdr3_nt: TGCAGCGTTGGGACAAGCAATGAGCAGTTCTTC
cdr3_length: 14; j_call: TRBJ1-6; clone_size: few; v_call: TRBV9; d_call: NA; cdr3_aa: CASSVTGDNSPLHF; cdr3_nt: TGTGCCAGCAGCGTAACAGGAGATAATTCACCCCTCCACTTT
cdr3_length: 16; j_call: TRBJ2-1; clone_size: few; v_call: TRBV7-2; d_call: TRBD2; cdr3_aa: CASSGRTSGVYDEQFF; cdr3_nt: TGTGCCAGCAGCGGACGGACTAGCGGGGTGTACGATGAGCAGTTCTTC
cdr3_length: 17; j_call: TRBJ2-1; clone_size: NA; v_call: TRBV6-5; d_call: TRBD2; cdr3_aa: CASSYSRLAVTYNEQFF; cdr3_nt: TGTGCCAGCAGTTACTCGAGACTAGCGGTGACCTACAATGAGCAGTTCTTC
cdr3_length: 14; j_call: TRBJ2-5; clone_size: NA; v_call: TRBV12-3/TRBV12-4; d_call: TRBD2; cdr3_aa: CASGLTSGRETQYF; cdr3_nt: TGTGCCAGCGGTTTAACTAGCGGGAGGGAGACCCAGTACTTC
cdr3_length: 14; j_call: TRBJ1-1; clone_size: few; v_call: TRBV6-1; d_call: TRBD1; cdr3_aa: CAGGQGTRGTEAFF; cdr3_nt: TGTGCCGGGGGACAGGGCACCCGGGGCACTGAAGCTTTCTTT